This TCR beta chain appears in the sequencing data of a study of early T cells in non-severe SARS-CoV-2 infection. In its sample, this clonotype was seen many times. V shed 1 base and J 5 bases; nucleotides not matched to a gene: 2. The length of the CDR3 is 16 residues. Individual cDNA molecules each received unique molecular identifiers attached to them. TCRdb re-called the 5' RACE reads through MiXCR, storing one row per CDR3 protein. The sample yields tens of thousands of distinct CDR3 sequences, around 4.5% seen once. The chain combines TRBV12-3 or TRBV12-4 with TRBJ2-1, with TRBD2 matching over 13 bases. The TCR sequence derives from an adult who was a healthcare worker with PCR-confirmed SARS-CoV-2 infection or an uninfected control (not recorded which). The sequencing sample was made of whole blood. CDR3 sequence (DNA): TGTGCCAGCAGTTTAGGACTAGCGGGAGGTAACAATGAGCAGTTCTTC. This encodes CASSLGLAGGNNEQFF.